This T cell receptor (beta chain) derives from a study of blood T cell repertoires in COVID-19. This clone has a single count. The CDR3 has 16 residues. J lost 1 base, V lost 5 bases, and 7 bases had no gene match. Germline assignment: CDR1 SEHNR and CDR2 FQNEAQ (reference sequence). Here immunoSEQ multiplex PCR was the method, and the copy in TCRdb shows in-frame clones only, minus some. Here the sample spans fewer than 350,000 clones, 81% being singletons. V is TRBV7-9 and J is TRBJ2-2, with TRBD2 identical over 7 bases. This receptor was identified in an older woman with active or convalescent COVID-19. The source material was peripheral blood. The DNA of the CDR3 is TGTGCCAGCAGCCCCTCGGGCGGGGGGAACACCGGGGAGCTGTTTTTT. Its translation is CASSPSGGGNTGELFF.